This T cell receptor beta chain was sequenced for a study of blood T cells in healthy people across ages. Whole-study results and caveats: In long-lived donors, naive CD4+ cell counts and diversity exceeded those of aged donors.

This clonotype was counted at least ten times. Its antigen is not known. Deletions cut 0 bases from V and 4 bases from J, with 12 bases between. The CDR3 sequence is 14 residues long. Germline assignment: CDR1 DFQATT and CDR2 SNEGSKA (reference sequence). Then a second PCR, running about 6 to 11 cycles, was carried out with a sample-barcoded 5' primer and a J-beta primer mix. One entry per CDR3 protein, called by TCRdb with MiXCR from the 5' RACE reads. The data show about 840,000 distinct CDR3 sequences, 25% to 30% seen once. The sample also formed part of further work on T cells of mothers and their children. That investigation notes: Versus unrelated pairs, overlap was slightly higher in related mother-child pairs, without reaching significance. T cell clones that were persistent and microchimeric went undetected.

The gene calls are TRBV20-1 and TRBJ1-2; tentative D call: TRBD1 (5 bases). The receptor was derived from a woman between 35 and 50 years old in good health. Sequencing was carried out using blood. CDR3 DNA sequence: TGCAGTGCTAGAGATCCGGCCAGGGCCTATGGCTACACCTTC. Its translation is CSARDPARAYGYTF.